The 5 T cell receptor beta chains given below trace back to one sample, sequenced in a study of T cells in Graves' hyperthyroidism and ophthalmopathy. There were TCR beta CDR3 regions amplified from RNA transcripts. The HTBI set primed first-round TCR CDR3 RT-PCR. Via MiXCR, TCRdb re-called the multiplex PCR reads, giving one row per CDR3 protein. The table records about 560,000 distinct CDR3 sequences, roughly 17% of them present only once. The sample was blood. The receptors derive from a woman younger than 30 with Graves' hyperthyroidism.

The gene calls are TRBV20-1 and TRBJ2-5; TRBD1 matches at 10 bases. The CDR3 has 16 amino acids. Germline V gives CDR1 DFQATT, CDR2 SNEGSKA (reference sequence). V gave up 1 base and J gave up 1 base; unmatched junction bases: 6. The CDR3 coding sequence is TGCAGTGCTAGAGTTGGGGACAGGGGACCCCAAGAGACCCAGTACTTC. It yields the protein CSARVGDRGPQETQYF.

In DNA, the CDR3 is TGCAGTGCTAGAGTTGGGCTAGCGGCTCCCACCGGGGAGCTGTTTTTT. This codes for CSARVGLAAPTGELFF. The V call is TRBV20-1, the J call TRBJ2-2; TRBD2 matches 7 bases. In germline, CDR1 is DFQATT, CDR2 SNEGSKA (reference sequence). With 1 base clipped from V and 4 bases from J, the junction kept 9 bases outside the gene matches. The CDR3 runs 16 residues.

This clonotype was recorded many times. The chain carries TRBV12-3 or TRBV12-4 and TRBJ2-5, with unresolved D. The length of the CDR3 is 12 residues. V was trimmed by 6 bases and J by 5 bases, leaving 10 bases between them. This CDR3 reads CASSPDWETQYF. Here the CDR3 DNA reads TGTGCCAGCAGCCCTGACTGGGAGACCCAGTACTTC.

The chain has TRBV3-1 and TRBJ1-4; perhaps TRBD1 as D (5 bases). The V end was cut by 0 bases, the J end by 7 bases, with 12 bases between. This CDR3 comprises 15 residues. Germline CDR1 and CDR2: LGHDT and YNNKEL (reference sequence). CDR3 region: CASSQDPTGGEKLFF. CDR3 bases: TGTGCCAGCAGCCAAGACCCCACAGGAGGTGAAAAACTGTTTTTT.

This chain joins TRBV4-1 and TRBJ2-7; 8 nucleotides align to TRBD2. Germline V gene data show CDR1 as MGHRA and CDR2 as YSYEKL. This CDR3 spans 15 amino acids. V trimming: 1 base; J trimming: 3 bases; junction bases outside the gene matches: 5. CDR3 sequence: CASSQVGTRNYEQYF. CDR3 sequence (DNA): TGCGCCAGCAGCCAAGTGGGGACTAGAAACTACGAGCAGTACTTC.